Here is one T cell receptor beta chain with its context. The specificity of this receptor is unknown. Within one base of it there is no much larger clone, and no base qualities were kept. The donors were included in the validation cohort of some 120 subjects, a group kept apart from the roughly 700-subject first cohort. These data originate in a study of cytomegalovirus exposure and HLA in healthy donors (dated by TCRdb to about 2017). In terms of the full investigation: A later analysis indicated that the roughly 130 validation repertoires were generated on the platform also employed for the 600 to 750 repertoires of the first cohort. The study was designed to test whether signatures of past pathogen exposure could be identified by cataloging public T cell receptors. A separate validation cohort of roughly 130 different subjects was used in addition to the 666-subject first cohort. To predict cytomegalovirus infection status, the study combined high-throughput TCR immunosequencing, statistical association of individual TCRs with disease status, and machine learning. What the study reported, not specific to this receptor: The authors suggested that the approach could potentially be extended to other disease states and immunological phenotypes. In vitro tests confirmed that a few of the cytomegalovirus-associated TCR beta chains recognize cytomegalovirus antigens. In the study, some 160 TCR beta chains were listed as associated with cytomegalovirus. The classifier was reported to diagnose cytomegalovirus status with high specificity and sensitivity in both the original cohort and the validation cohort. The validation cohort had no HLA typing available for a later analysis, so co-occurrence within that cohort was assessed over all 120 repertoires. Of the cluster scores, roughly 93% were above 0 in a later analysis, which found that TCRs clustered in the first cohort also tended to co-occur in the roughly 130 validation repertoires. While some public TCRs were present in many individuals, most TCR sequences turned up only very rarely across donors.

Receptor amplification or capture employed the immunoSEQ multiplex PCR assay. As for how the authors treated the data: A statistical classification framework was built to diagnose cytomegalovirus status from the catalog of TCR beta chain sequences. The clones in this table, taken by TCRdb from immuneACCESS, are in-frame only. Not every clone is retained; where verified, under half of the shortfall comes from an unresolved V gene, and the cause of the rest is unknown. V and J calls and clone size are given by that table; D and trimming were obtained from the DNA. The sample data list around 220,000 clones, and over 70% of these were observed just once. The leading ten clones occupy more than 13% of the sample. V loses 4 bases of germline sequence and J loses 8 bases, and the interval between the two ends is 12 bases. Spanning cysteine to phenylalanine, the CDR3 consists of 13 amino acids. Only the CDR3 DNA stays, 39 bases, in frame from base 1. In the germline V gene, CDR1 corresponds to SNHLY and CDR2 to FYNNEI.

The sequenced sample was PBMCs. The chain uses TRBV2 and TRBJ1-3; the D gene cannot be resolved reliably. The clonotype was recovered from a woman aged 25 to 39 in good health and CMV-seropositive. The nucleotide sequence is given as TGTGCCAGCAGTGGCCAGGCGAGGGACACCATATATTTT. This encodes CASSGQARDTIYF.